This TCR beta chain comes out of a study of Graves' ophthalmopathy and Graves' hyperthyroidism. About the study: The term stable hyperthyroidism indicated an absence of ophthalmopathy within 18 months of follow-up.

As regards this clonotype: As yet, its antigen is unknown.

Study-level findings and limits: Blood contained most expanded thyroid clonotypes exceeding 0.001 frequency. Sensitivity of approximately 90% and specificity of around 80% were achieved when a 13-signature model separated ophthalmopathy from stable hyperthyroidism.

Among the hyperthyroidism patients, all were newly diagnosed, aged 18 to 65, with under 2 months' duration. Amplification targeted the TCR beta CDR3 regions, with RNA transcripts as the source material. First-round RT-PCR employed HTBI primers, with a second-round multiplex PCR after it. Via MiXCR, TCRdb re-called the multiplex PCR reads, giving one row per CDR3 protein. This table has 900,000 to 1,200,000 distinct CDR3 sequences, about 35% appearing once. Sequences were obtained from peripheral blood or thyroid tissue (not recorded which). The TCR sequence derives from an adult man with Graves' hyperthyroidism.

CDR3: CAISEQEGMGANVLTF. The DNA of the CDR3 is TGTGCCATCAGTGAGCAGGAGGGGATGGGGGCCAACGTCCTGACTTTC. This chain connects TRBV10-3 to TRBJ2-6; D is possibly TRBD2 (6 bases). Germline CDR1 is ENHRY and CDR2 is SYGVKD. This CDR3 spans 16 amino acids. V was trimmed by 2 bases and J by 4 bases, leaving 12 bases between them.